This TCR beta chain derives from a study of radiation and T cells in renal cell carcinoma. About this clone itself: Its matching antigen is unknown.

The time point is: blood 2 weeks post-SBRT. Treatment reported: 15 Gy SBRT to primary tumor, nephrectomy 4 weeks later. Blood was sampled at baseline, 2 weeks and 4 weeks after SBRT. Repertoires were generated with immunoSEQ multiplex PCR, while TCRdb's copy carries only in-frame clones and drops some. The sample lists tens of thousands of clones; around 85% were seen once. The CDR3 extends over 12 amino acids. Germline CDR1 SGDLS, CDR2 YYNGEE. Trimming shortened V by 3 bases and J by 7 bases, and 7 bases separated the two germline ends. Regarding the study as a whole: In blood, top tumor clones expanded by 2 weeks, shrinking by 4.

The material was blood, obtained from a patient whose treatment included radiotherapy and nephrectomy. The TCR originated in a woman aged 45-60 years with renal cell carcinoma. The chain combines TRBV9 with TRBJ1-4; unclear D gene. The CDR3 sequence: CASSGYTEKLFF. The DNA of the CDR3 is TGTGCCAGCAGCGGCTATACTGAAAAACTGTTTTTT.